This T cell receptor beta chain comes out of a study of blood T cell repertoires in COVID-19. Looking at the study overall: COVID-19 samples, acute and convalescent, were from the United States, Italy and Spain. PBMCs, B-cell-depleted T cells, or T cells were the source of the cDNA or gDNA that made up the material.

The CDR3 runs to 12 residues. Germline V lookup: CDR1 SQVTM, CDR2 ANQGSEA. The ends lost 7 bases at V and 7 bases at J; junction bases unmatched: 8. Followed longitudinally, the Seattle patients had been enrolled during active infection. Study processing details: The authors estimated nucleated cell counts from reference gene primer amplification. TCRdb's table, derived via immunoSEQ multiplex PCR, lists solely in-frame clones and lacks some. Clone size and V and J calls were adopted from that table, with D and trimming inferred from the DNA. The sample records about 190,000 clones, roughly 84% being singletons.

This TCR came from a man older than 75 with COVID-19, enrolled during active disease. Sequenced material: peripheral blood. J is TRBJ2-7 and V is TRBV29-1; TRBD2 aligns across 9 bases. CDR3 in amino acids: CSAGERGVEQYF. The CDR3 nucleotides are TGCAGCGCCGGGGAGCGGGGGGTTGAGCAGTACTTC.